The present TCR beta chain was sequenced within a study of T cell responses to AZD1222 COVID-19 vaccine (dated by TCRdb to the early 2020s). Background on the whole study: AZD1222 recipients whose second dose came at about 4 weeks and those whose second dose came at about 12 weeks were combined into one group, since spike-specific TCR depth and breadth did not differ between the two schedules. Enrollment into the trials was organized by age into subgroups of 18-55, 56-69 and 70-plus years, and those subgroups contained roughly 150, 30 and 60 TCR-sequenced participants, respectively. A total of over 230 trial participants underwent TCR sequencing, of whom roughly 210 received two doses of AZD1222 and roughly 25 received two doses of the MenACWY control vaccine. Study-wide findings and limitations: The whole spike protein was spanned by vaccine-associated CD4 TCRs, and dominant responses were seen in regions 160-218 and 743-854. Most participants were white British and females outnumbered males, and the authors suggested that clonal diversity may have been underestimated. Because no day 14 peak-response samples were available, the repertoires could be characterized only after the peak T cell response. In the small 56-69-year group, the increase in depth fell short of significance, most likely because of low power. Only six AZD1222 recipients were SARS-CoV-2 seropositive at baseline, limiting conclusions about previously exposed vaccinees. Spike-specific TCR breadth and depth rose significantly after two AZD1222 doses compared with day 0 and with MenACWY recipients. Epitopes outside the regions mutated in the B.1.351 and B.1.1.7 variants were reportedly recognized by nearly half of the unique spike-specific TCRs.

Sample time point, as interpreted from the label and publication: baseline before first vaccination. Vaccinee samples were obtained from the UK trials COV001 and COV002, which included a single-blind randomized controlled phase 2/3 trial of AZD1222 (ChAdOx1 nCoV-19) in healthy adults. For TCRbeta chain sequencing, PBMC samples from trial participants were taken at day 0 and at day 28 after the second dose. About this clone: Its antigen has not been determined. One base away there is no much larger clone; base qualities are not given.

CDR1 and CDR2, per the germline V gene, are SGHTS and YDEGEE. Spanning cysteine to phenylalanine, the CDR3 consists of 12 amino acids. Left in the record is the CDR3 DNA by itself, 36 bases read in frame from the first base. The junction shows trimming of 4 bases on V and 5 bases on J, and the gene matches do not reach 1 base of it. The CDR3 regions of human TCRbeta chains were analyzed by immunosequencing. As for the authors' bioinformatics: Repertoire TCRs were matched against a reference library of SARS-CoV-2-specific TCRs generated with the MIRA antigen-specificity platform. Breadth was defined as the fraction of unique TCRs that were SARS-CoV-2-associated. Depth was defined as the fraction of total T cells that were SARS-CoV-2-associated. Using the MIRA data, each spike-specific TCR was mapped to the spike region that the TCR reacts to and placed in a CD4 or CD8 class. Log10-transformed breadth and depth values were compared by one-way ANOVA with Sidak's multiple comparisons tests. What TCRdb holds here is the immuneACCESS table cut down to in-frame rearrangements. Part of the clones is not present; checked against another copy, under half of the missing clones reflect an unresolved V gene, and the others are unexplained. That table is the source of V, J and clone size, and D and trimming were worked out from the DNA. In all, the sample holds 160,000 or so clones, and 91% of those were seen once. Under 2.5% of the sample lies in the top ten.

Recombination joined TRBV5-8 with TRBJ1-2, with 8 bases matching TRBD1. The clonotype comes from an adult in good health. Sequencing was performed on peripheral blood, taken on day 0 of AZD1222 vaccination. The encoded CDR3 is CASSRQGYGYTF. The nucleotide sequence reads TGTGCCAGCAGCCGACAGGGGTATGGCTACACCTTC. Outside the CDR3, residues come from the reference TRBV5-8 and TRBJ1-2 proteins, so the full variable domain is: EAGVTQSPTHLIKTRGQQATLRCSPISGHTSVYWYQQALGLGLQFLLWYDEGEERNRGNFPPRFSGRQFPNYSSELNVNALELEDSALYLCASSRQGYGYTFGSGTRLTVV.